Detailed here is one T cell receptor (beta chain). This record belongs to a study of blood T cell repertoires in COVID-19. Germline lookup yields CDR1 SGHNT and CDR2 YYREEE (reference sequence). V dropped 2 bases and J dropped 1 base, with 17 bases sitting between them. CDR3 length: 17 residues. TCRdb's copy holds only in-frame clones and misses some; the assay was immunoSEQ multiplex PCR. The data show fewer than 300,000 clones, with under 90% seen just once and 3.1% held by the top ten. The V and J genes are TRBV5-4 and TRBJ2-3; tentative D call: TRBD2 (6 bases). The sample comprised peripheral blood. The TCR comes from a woman younger than 30 with acute or convalescent COVID-19. CDR3: CASSFIEGIAGTDTQYF. The DNA for the CDR3 is TGTGCCAGCAGCTTTATCGAAGGGATAGCGGGCACAGATACGCAGTATTTT.